The next 32 T cell receptor beta chains were all read from a single sample in a study of T-cell reconstitution after alpha-beta-depleted transplantation in children. It was with unique molecular identifiers that the TCRbeta library was prepared. TCRdb recomputed calls from the PCR reads with MiXCR, one row per CDR3 protein. The sample has 440,000 or so distinct CDR3 sequences, around 9.9% seen once. The sample in question was PBMCs from the stem cell graft donor, obtained from the stem cell graft. The receptor source for this set is a human donor who donated a stem cell graft to a child with acute myeloid leukemia.

This clonotype showed up many times. J is TRBJ2-3 and V is TRBV6-1, with a tentative D call TRBD2 (6 bases). V gave up 8 bases and J gave up 0 bases, with 9 bases separating them. The germline V gene encodes CDR1 MNHNS and CDR2 SASEGT. This CDR3 comprises 13 residues. The CDR3 protein is CASWGVSTDTQYF. CDR3 sequence (DNA): TGTGCCAGCTGGGGGGTTAGCACAGATACGCAGTATTTT.

This chain uses TRBV15 with TRBJ2-3; D is unclear. The ends were cut back, 2 bases at V and 6 bases at J, with 9 bases in the middle. Germline CDR1 reads LNHNV; CDR2 reads YYDKDF (reference sequence). CDR3 length: 13 residues. The CDR3 region is CATSRSGGDTQYF. CDR3 in DNA: TGTGCCACCAGCAGATCCGGTGGGGATACGCAGTATTTT.

The gene calls are TRBV10-3 and TRBJ2-1; D ambiguous. The CDR3 loop spans 13 amino acids. The ends were cut back, 3 bases at V and 8 bases at J, with 11 bases in the middle. Germline V gene data show CDR1 as ENHRY and CDR2 as SYGVKD. CDR3 sequence reads: CAISDPALDEQFF. The CDR3 nucleotides read TGTGCCATCAGTGATCCAGCGTTGGATGAGCAGTTCTTC.

The J gene is TRBJ2-5, the V gene TRBV5-1; D is tentatively TRBD1 or TRBD2 (5 bases each). The CDR3 has 13 residues. Trimming shortened V by 4 bases and J by 3 bases, and 10 bases separated the two germline ends. Germline CDR1 and CDR2: SGHRS and YFSETQ. The CDR3 reads CASSRDGEETQYF. The CDR3 nucleotides are TGCGCCAGCAGCCGGGACGGCGAAGAGACCCAGTACTTC.

The CDR3 loop is CASRRGRLVQETQYF. The CDR3 DNA reads as TGCGCCAGCAGAAGAGGACGGCTGGTTCAAGAGACCCAGTACTTC. The gene calls are TRBV5-1 and TRBJ2-5; D is undetermined. CDR3 length: 15 residues. Trimming pared 5 bases from V and 2 bases from J, leaving 16 bases between. Germline CDR1 is SGHRS and CDR2 is YFSETQ.

This clonotype has more than one count but fewer than ten. The rearrangement links TRBV7-3 to TRBJ2-1; tentatively, D is TRBD1 or TRBD2 (6 bases each). The CDR3 is 14 amino acids. CDR1 is SGHTA, CDR2 FQGTGA, per germline. The ends were cut back, 5 bases at V and 7 bases at J, with 15 bases in the middle. CDR3 sequence reads: CASSPTGARNEQFF. CDR3 nucleotides: TGTGCCAGCAGCCCCACGGGGGCCCGGAATGAGCAGTTCTTC.

This clonotype occurred many times. This sequence joins TRBV5-1 and TRBJ2-1, with 10 bases matching TRBD2. V dropped 3 bases and J dropped 9; count of bases not matched to a gene: 0. There are 12 residues in the CDR3. In germline, CDR1 is SGHRS, CDR2 YFSETQ. Here the CDR3 DNA reads TGCGCCAGCAGCTCTAGCGGGAGTGAGCAGTTCTTC. Translation gives CASSSSGSEQFF.

This clonotype was detected a few times. V is TRBV12-3 or TRBV12-4 and J is TRBJ2-3, with TRBD2 identical over 11 bases. The CDR3 is made up of 18 amino acids. V shed 3 bases, J shed 3 bases, and the junction held 11 bases outside the gene matches. DNA of the CDR3: TGTGCCAGCAGTTTCAGAATAGCGGGGGGGCCTTGGACAGATACGCAGTATTTT. Amino acids: CASSFRIAGGPWTDTQYF.

This clonotype appeared a few times. The chain is built from TRBV25-1 and TRBJ2-1; 7 bases fit TRBD1. Looked up from germline, CDR1 is MGHDK and CDR2 is SYGVNS. The CDR3 is made up of 12 amino acids. The J segment lost 5 bases and the V segment lost 6 bases, leaving 1 base of the junction unmatched. CDR3 residues: CASRGQNNEQFF. CDR3 DNA sequence: TGTGCCAGCAGGGGACAGAACAATGAGCAGTTCTTC.

This clonotype was seen only a few times. The DNA of the CDR3 is TGCAGTGCTAGGATAGCGGGAGGTGACTACAATGAGCAGTTCTTC. It specifies CSARIAGGDYNEQFF. The rearrangement joins TRBV20-1 to TRBJ2-1; the match to TRBD2 covers 10 bases. The trim removed 3 bases at V and 3 bases at J, leaving 5 bases unmatched. From germline, CDR1 is DFQATT and CDR2 SNEGSKA (reference sequence). The CDR3 runs to 15 residues.

This clonotype was picked up a small number of times. V is TRBV10-2 and J is TRBJ1-5; 9 positions agree with TRBD1. The CDR3 is made up of 15 amino acids. The J segment lost 6 bases and the V segment lost 5 bases, leaving 8 bases of the junction unmatched. Germline assignment: CDR1 WSHSY and CDR2 SAAADI. CDR3 in amino acids: CASSRTGVEGQPQHF. The CDR3 DNA reads TGCGCCAGCAGTCGGACAGGGGTTGAGGGTCAGCCCCAGCATTTT.

This clonotype appeared a few times. The rearrangement uses TRBV5-4 and TRBJ1-1, with TRBD1 as a possible D gene (5 bases). Germline V gene sequence: CDR1 SGHNT, CDR2 YYREEE (reference sequence). The length of the CDR3 is 15 residues. V lost 0 bases, J lost 0 bases, and 9 bases lay in between. The DNA for the CDR3 is TGTGCCAGCAGCTTGGTGCGACAGTTGAACACTGAAGCTTTCTTT. Its translation: CASSLVRQLNTEAFF.

The table lists this clonotype with a few counts. The V call is TRBV6-5, the J call TRBJ2-1, with TRBD2 as a possible D gene (6 bases). The CDR3 has 15 amino acids. Trimming removed 6 bases from V and 0 bases from J, with 12 bases in between. Germline V gene lookup returns CDR1 MNHEY and CDR2 SVGAGI. The CDR3 spells CASRYGGSSYNEQFF. CDR3 bases: TGTGCCAGCAGATATGGGGGGAGCTCCTACAATGAGCAGTTCTTC.

The table lists this clonotype with a few counts. The chain uses TRBV27 and TRBJ2-1; 8 bases map to TRBD1. Germline V gene data show CDR1 as MNHEY and CDR2 as SMNVEV (reference sequence). The trim removed 6 bases at V and 9 bases at J, leaving 4 bases unmatched. The length of the CDR3 is 12 residues. The DNA for the CDR3 is TGTGCCAGCAGGACAGGGGCGAGTGAGCAGTTCTTC. Translating gives CASRTGASEQFF.

This clonotype was seen only a few times. The chain couples TRBV10-3 to TRBJ2-1; D call uncertain. The germline V and J ends were trimmed by 0 bases and 7 bases, with 10 bases remaining between them. The CDR3 sequence is 14 residues long. Germline CDR1 reads ENHRY; CDR2 reads SYGVKD. The CDR3 loop is CAISESWQENEQFF. CDR3 DNA sequence: TGTGCCATCAGTGAGTCTTGGCAGGAGAATGAGCAGTTCTTC.

This clonotype was observed at least ten times. The chain is built from TRBV5-5 and TRBJ2-2, with TRBD1 matching 7 bases. Germline assignment: CDR1 SGHKS and CDR2 YYEKEE (reference sequence). The J segment lost 5 bases and the V segment lost 3 bases, leaving 4 bases of the junction unmatched. The CDR3 covers 14 residues. The CDR3 here is CASSSLQGTGELFF. CDR3 in DNA: TGTGCCAGCAGCTCACTACAGGGGACCGGGGAGCTGTTTTTT.

The J gene is TRBJ2-1, the V gene TRBV21-1. TRBV21-1 is a listed pseudogene. The CDR3 has 14 amino acids. The CDR3 loop reads CASSTRHPSDEQFF. The CDR3 region has the DNA TGTGCCAGCAGCACCAGACATCCCTCCGATGAGCAGTTCTTC.

V is TRBV5-1 and J is TRBJ2-7; D is perhaps TRBD1 or TRBD2 (6 bases each). Trimming pared 4 bases from V and 3 bases from J, leaving 20 bases between. This CDR3 spans 16 amino acids. In germline, CDR1 is SGHRS, CDR2 YFSETQ. The CDR3 bases are TGCGCCAGCAGCCCGAAGGCCCGGGGGCTTGTCTACGAGCAGTACGTC. Its translation: CASSPKARGLVYEQYV.

This clonotype was seen a handful of times. CDR3 amino acids: CASSQERLAGVDTQYF. The CDR3 DNA follows: TGCGCCAGCAGCCAAGAACGACTAGCGGGAGTAGATACGCAGTATTTT. This sequence joins TRBV4-1 and TRBJ2-3; 12 positions match TRBD2. This CDR3 has 16 amino acids. V lost 0 bases and J lost 5; bases outside the gene matches: 3. Germline CDR1 reads MGHRA; CDR2 reads YSYEKL.

For the CDR3, the DNA is TGTGCCAGCAGCTTGGGCCGGGACAGGGCCCCCGGGGAGCTGTTTTTT. It yields the protein CASSLGRDRAPGELFF. V is TRBV5-6 and J is TRBJ2-2, with 9 bases aligning to TRBD1. CDR3 length: 16 amino acids. Trimming removed 0 bases from V and 6 bases from J; junction bases left unmatched: 6. Germline CDR1 reads SGHDT; CDR2 reads YYEEEE.

This clonotype was picked up many times. This chain uses TRBV11-2 with TRBJ2-5; D gene ambiguous. The CDR3 extends over 15 amino acids. Germline-derived CDR1 and CDR2 are SGHAT and FQNNGV. V was trimmed by 2 bases and J by 5 bases, leaving 15 bases between them. The CDR3 sequence is CASSLRSTGRETQYF. DNA for the CDR3: TGTGCCAGCAGCTTAAGATCGACGGGCCGGGAGACCCAGTACTTC.

In its sample, this clonotype was seen a few times. The chain uses TRBV20-1 and TRBJ2-3; the D call may be TRBD1 or TRBD2 (5 bases each). CDR3 size: 15 residues. Germline assignment: CDR1 DFQATT and CDR2 SNEGSKA (reference sequence). V was clipped by 0 bases and J by 4 bases, with 14 bases between them. CDR3 residues: CSARDPRGGSDTQYF. Written as DNA, the CDR3 is TGCAGTGCTAGAGATCCACGGGGCGGGTCAGATACGCAGTATTTT.

The genes are TRBV9 and TRBJ1-1, with D unresolved. Trimming took 0 bases from V and 1 from J, leaving 13 bases between them. The CDR3 has 16 amino acids. Germline V gene lookup returns CDR1 SGDLS and CDR2 YYNGEE. The CDR3 loop is CASSVEPRFPNTEAFF. The CDR3 DNA reads TGTGCCAGCAGCGTAGAGCCGAGATTCCCGAACACTGAAGCTTTCTTT.

This clonotype has more than one count but fewer than ten. The V call is TRBV6-5, the J call TRBJ2-5; weak D call: TRBD2 (5 bases). Trimming left V 0 bases short and J 1 base short, with 12 bases between. The CDR3 covers 16 residues. In germline, CDR1 is MNHEY, CDR2 SVGAGI. The CDR3 region is CASSYSTWGAQETQYF. CDR3 DNA: TGTGCCAGCAGTTACTCGACGTGGGGAGCCCAAGAGACCCAGTACTTC.

The chain carries TRBV10-3 and TRBJ2-7; 13 bases align to TRBD2. Germline V gene data show CDR1 as ENHRY and CDR2 as SYGVKD. The J segment lost 6 bases and the V segment lost 6 bases, leaving 11 bases of the junction unmatched. CDR3 length equals 16 residues. This chain's CDR3 is CAISLGTSGTLSEQYF. DNA of the CDR3: TGTGCCATCAGCCTCGGGACTAGCGGGACTCTGAGCGAGCAGTACTTC.

In its sample, this clonotype was seen many times. The chain has TRBV29-1 and TRBJ1-5; D is unresolved. CDR3 length: 13 amino acids. The ends were cut back, 1 base at V and 6 bases at J, with 10 bases in the middle. The germline CDR1 and CDR2 sequences are SQVTM and ANQGSEA. CDR3: CSVEGDYGQPQHF. In DNA, the CDR3 is TGCAGCGTTGAAGGAGACTACGGTCAGCCCCAGCATTTT.

This clonotype has a count of ten or more. V usage is TRBV6-2 or TRBV6-3 and J usage is TRBJ2-6, with D uncertain. Germline loops: CDR1 MNHEY, CDR2 SVGEGT. Trimming stripped 3 bases from V and 3 bases from J, with 9 bases between. The CDR3 sequence is 15 residues long. In DNA, the CDR3 is TGTGCCAGCAGTTATACTGCTCTTGGGGCCAACGTCCTGACTTTC. This gives the protein CASSYTALGANVLTF.

V is TRBV5-1 and J is TRBJ2-5; D is perhaps TRBD1 (6 bases). There are 15 residues in the CDR3. V shed 0 bases and J shed 3 bases, with 12 bases lying between them. In germline, CDR1 is SGHRS, CDR2 YFSETQ. The CDR3 loop is CASSLADRLEETQYF. The CDR3 DNA is TGCGCCAGCAGCTTGGCAGACAGGTTGGAAGAGACCCAGTACTTC.

This clonotype was recorded a few times. V gene TRBV6-5 combines with J gene TRBJ2-3, with 8 bases identical to TRBD1. V trimming: 2 bases; J trimming: 3 bases; junction bases outside the gene matches: 4. Germline CDR1 and CDR2: MNHEY and SVGAGI. CDR3 length: 15 residues. In DNA, the CDR3 is TGTGCCAGCAGTTACCGGGGACAGGAAACAGATACGCAGTATTTT. Protein: CASSYRGQETDTQYF.

The chain recombines TRBV10-3 with TRBJ1-1; tentative D call: TRBD1 (6 bases). The CDR3 runs 13 residues. Germline values: CDR1 ENHRY, CDR2 SYGVKD. The V end was cut by 7 bases, the J end by 0 bases, with 9 bases between. Written as DNA, the CDR3 is TGTGCCATCAACAGGGATATGAACACTGAAGCTTTCTTT. This sequence encodes CAINRDMNTEAFF.

The rearrangement links TRBV5-1 to TRBJ1-1; the D gene is possibly TRBD1 (6 bases). CDR3 length: 16 amino acids. Trimming removed 0 bases from V and 1 base from J, with 13 bases in between. In germline, CDR1 is SGHRS, CDR2 YFSETQ. CDR3 in DNA: TGCGCCAGCAGCTTGGAGAGGGGGATAAGGAACACTGAAGCTTTCTTT. Residues: CASSLERGIRNTEAFF. The variable domain in full, completed from reference TRBV5-1 and TRBJ1-1, reads KAGVTQTPRYLIKTRGQQVTLSCSPISGHRSVSWYQQTPGQGLQFLFEYFSETQRNKGNFPGRFSGRQFSNSRSEMNVSTLELGDSALYLCASSLERGIRNTEAFFGQGTRLTVV.

CDR3 sequence (DNA): TGCAGTGCCCCGACAGGGCTATGTGAAAAACTGTTTTTT. This encodes CSAPTGLCEKLFF. The rearrangement joins TRBV20-1 to TRBJ1-4, with 7 bases that match TRBD1. The junction had 8 bases not matched to a gene; V was cut back by 6 bases and J by 7 bases. The CDR3 is 13 amino acids. From germline, CDR1 is DFQATT and CDR2 SNEGSKA (reference sequence).